This TCR beta chain originates from a study of blood T cell repertoires in COVID-19. For the study at large: T cells, B-cell-depleted T cells, or PBMCs provided the cDNA or gDNA that served as material.

The germline V gene has CDR1 SNHLY and CDR2 FYNNEI. Unmatched junction bases numbered 3, after V lost 4 bases and J lost 6 bases. CDR3 size: 14 residues. Original processing notes: Researchers report that nucleated cell counts were estimated from reference gene primer amplification. This table comes from immunoSEQ multiplex PCR, and its TCRdb copy is limited to in-frame clones, with some not included. The V and J calls and clone size are taken from that table; D and trimming were inferred from the DNA. The table has approximately 190,000 clones, 85% to 90% seen once. This clone occurred a few times. The chain employs TRBV2 and TRBJ1-6, with 7 bases that match TRBD1. This clonotype was obtained from a man at least 80 years old with acute or convalescent COVID-19. The sequencing input was peripheral blood. CDR3 loop: CASSGRDSNSPLHF. CDR3 nucleotides: TGTGCCAGCAGTGGTCGGGACAGTAATTCACCCCTCCACTTT.